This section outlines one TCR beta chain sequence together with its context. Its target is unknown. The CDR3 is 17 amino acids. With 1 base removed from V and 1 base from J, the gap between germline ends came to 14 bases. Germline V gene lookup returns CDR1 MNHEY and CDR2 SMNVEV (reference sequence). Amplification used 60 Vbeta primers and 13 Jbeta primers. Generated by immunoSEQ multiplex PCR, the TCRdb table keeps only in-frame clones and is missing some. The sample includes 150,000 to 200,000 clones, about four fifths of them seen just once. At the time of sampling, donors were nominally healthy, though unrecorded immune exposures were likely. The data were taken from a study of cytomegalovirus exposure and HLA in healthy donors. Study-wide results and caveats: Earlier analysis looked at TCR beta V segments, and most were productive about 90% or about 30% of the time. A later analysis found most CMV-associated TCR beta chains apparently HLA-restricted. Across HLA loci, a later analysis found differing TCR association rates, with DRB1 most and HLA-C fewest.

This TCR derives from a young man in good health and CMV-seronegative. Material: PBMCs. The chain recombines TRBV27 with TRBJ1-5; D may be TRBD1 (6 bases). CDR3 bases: TGTGCCAGCAGTTTATGGGGGGGCCAGCGAAGCAATCAGCCCCAGCATTTT. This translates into CASSLWGGQRSNQPQHF.